The rows below give T cell receptor beta chains drawn from one sample of a study of blood T cell repertoires in COVID-19. Profiling relied on immunoSEQ multiplex PCR, and the TCRdb table lists in-frame clones only, not all of them. The repertoire holds 270,000 or so clones, around 89% seen once, with 2.1% in the top ten. Sequencing input: peripheral blood. The origin of the receptors is a woman in her fifties or sixties with COVID-19, enrolled during active disease. CDR3s leave out the opening cysteine and the closing phenylalanine or tryptophan. Fields, in order: V gene, clone size, CDR3 length, CDR3 protein. The size of a clone is reported for some rows only, either as once, few or many, or as a class for expanded clones.

>TRBV30|NA|9
AWSPTTGYT
>TRBV2|NA|13
ASRRLAGGTDTQY
>TRBV19|NA|12
ASSISSGGETQY
>TRBV6-5|once|8
GAGTDTQY
>TRBV6-6|NA|12
ASSLLQGANGYT
>TRBV3-1/TRBV3-2|NA|11
ASSQRTGSEQY
>TRBV18|NA|14
ASSPPVGQGIDTQY
>TRBV12-3/TRBV12-4|NA|11
ASRTQGSTEAF
>TRBV7-6|NA|15
ASSLPPRGIGYNEQF
>TRBV29-1|NA|11
SVSVNRNQPQH
>TRBV5-1|NA|16
ASSLGPHGAALNSPLH
>TRBV7-2|NA|13
ASSLVVGRDNEQF
>TRBV5-4|NA|13
ASSLVGGARETQY
>TRBV5-6|NA|13
ASSFGAGLLTGYT
>TRBV30|NA|11
AWNQRESQPQH
>TRBV9|NA|10
ASSDGGYGYT
>TRBV29-1|NA|10
SVEGLSAEAF
>TRBV6-5|NA|12
ASSKDRVRYEQY
>TRBV7-2|NA|14
ASSPRTGGMGNTIY
>TRBV5-1|NA|12
ASSLAGRPNTIY